The clone carrying this T cell receptor (beta chain) is categorized as medium-sized. The same CDR3 arises from other DNA sequences in this sample as well. The data derive from a study of memory CD4+ T cells and cytomegalovirus serostatus. Produced via immunoSEQ multiplex PCR; TCRdb's table is partial and in-frame only. The data hold about 64,000 clones, with roughly three quarters observed a single time. The sort gate was single viable CD3+CD4+CD8-CD45RO+ cells for memory CD4+ T cells. The ends lost 1 base at V and 4 bases at J; junction bases unmatched: 6. The CDR3 consists of 15 residues. CDR1 is MNHNS and CDR2 is SASEGT in the germline V gene.

The chain recombines TRBV6-1 with TRBJ1-2; 7 bases agree with TRBD1. The specimen was memory CD4+ T cells from blood. This sequence was found in an adult in good health and CMV-seronegative. DNA of the CDR3: TGTGCCAGCAGTGAAGGACAGGGAATTATCTATGGCTACACCTTC. This translates into CASSEGQGIIYGYTF.